The 11 T cell receptor beta chains below all came from one sample that was sequenced in a study of OX40 agonist ivuxolimab in advanced cancers. Here immunoSEQ multiplex PCR was the method, and the copy in TCRdb shows in-frame clones only, minus some. The table has roughly 100,000 clones, around nine tenths seen once. The specimen comprised CD4+ or CD8+ T cells sorted from blood, sampled in a trial of the OX40 agonist ivuxolimab. Source of these receptors: an adult with an advanced solid tumor such as melanoma, head and neck, liver or kidney cancer.

The chain joins TRBV11-2 to TRBJ2-5; the match to TRBD2 covers 15 bases. This CDR3 spans 14 amino acids. Unmatched junction bases numbered 1, after V lost 4 bases and J lost 7 bases. The germline V gene encodes CDR1 SGHAT and CDR2 FQNNGV. The CDR3, as DNA: TGTGCCAGCAGCTCGGGACTAGCGGGGGGGACCCAGTACTTC. This gives the protein CASSSGLAGGTQYF.

Notes on this clone: The junction departs from germline at one end; a sequencing error may be responsible. The chain employs TRBV15 and TRBJ2-5, with D possibly being TRBD2 (5 bases). CDR3 size: 15 residues. Germline assignment: CDR1 LNHNV and CDR2 YYDKDF (reference sequence). This CDR3 is CATGRGGATQETQYF. Here the CDR3 DNA reads TGTGCCACCGGCAGAGGAGGAGCGACCCAAGAGACCCAGTACTTC.

The chain employs TRBV28 and TRBJ1-4; D gene uncertain. This CDR3 is 14 amino acids long. Germline V gives CDR1 MDHEN, CDR2 SYDVKM. Between the trimmed V and J ends, which lost 7 bases and 7 bases, there was a span of 16 bases. The CDR3 sequence: CASTSTLDGEKLFF. In DNA form, the CDR3 reads TGTGCCAGCACCTCAACTCTGGACGGTGAAAAACTGTTTTTT.

The chain employs TRBV19 and TRBJ1-5; D possibly corresponds to TRBD1 (5 bases). Germline CDR1 LNHDA, CDR2 SQIVND (reference sequence). Trimming stripped 6 bases from V and 4 bases from J, with 19 bases between. CDR3 length equals 16 residues. DNA of the CDR3: TGTGCCAGTAGCCCCATCTGGGACGTCTTTAATCAGCCCCAGCATTTT. Translation gives CASSPIWDVFNQPQHF.

This clone has just a few counts. V and J are TRBV5-6 and TRBJ1-6; D may be TRBD1 (5 bases). The V gene's germline CDR1 is SGHDT and CDR2 YYEEEE. V gave up 4 bases and J gave up 9 bases, with 11 bases separating them. The CDR3 is 13 residues long. The CDR3 here is CASSGLRASPLHF. The DNA for the CDR3 is TGTGCCAGCAGCGGACTCAGGGCTTCACCCCTCCACTTT.

The rearrangement uses TRBV27 and TRBJ1-2; no clear D. This CDR3 region has 10 residues. Trimming shortened V by 5 bases and J by 4 bases, and 2 bases separated the two germline ends. Germline V gives CDR1 MNHEY, CDR2 SMNVEV (reference sequence). CDR3 in amino acids: CASSLYGYTF. Written as DNA, the CDR3 is TGTGCCAGCAGTCTCTATGGCTACACCTTC.

The chain joins TRBV9 to TRBJ2-1; D remains ambiguous. The germline CDR1 and CDR2 sequences are SGDLS and YYNGEE. The CDR3 has 14 residues. V was clipped by 4 bases and J by 5 bases, with 13 bases between them. The CDR3 DNA is TGTGCCAGCAGCTCCCCGACCCAGGACAATGAGCAGTTCTTC. Translating gives CASSSPTQDNEQFF.

Points on this clone: A junction boundary mismatches the germline segment, possibly from a read error. The chain has TRBV7-7 and TRBJ2-3, with 9 bases matching TRBD2. This CDR3 comprises 15 residues. In germline, CDR1 is SSHAT, CDR2 FNYEAQ (reference sequence). CDR3 DNA sequence: TGTGCTAGCAGCTTAGCGGGGGCCGACACAGATACGCAGTATTTT. Encoded protein: CASSLAGADTDTQYF. The full variable domain, with the rest looked up from reference TRBV7-7 and TRBJ2-3, is GAGVSQSPRYKVTKRGQDVTLRCDPISSHATLYWYQQALGQGPEFLTYFNYEAQPDKSGLPSDRFSAERPEGSISTLTIQRTEQRDSAMYRCASSLAGADTDTQYFGPGTRLTVL.

The chain couples TRBV19 to TRBJ2-1; no reliable D call. The CDR3 has 14 residues. Germline V gene lookup returns CDR1 LNHDA and CDR2 SQIVND (reference sequence). Trimming pared 5 bases from V and 9 bases from J, leaving 17 bases between. CDR3 coding DNA: TGTGCCAGTAGTGGCCTAGGCATGGCTACTGAGCAGTTCTTC. This translates into CASSGLGMATEQFF.

This clone was counted once. This chain links TRBV6-6 with TRBJ1-5; TRBD1 agrees at 7 bases. Germline-derived CDR1 and CDR2 are MNHNY and SVGAGI (reference sequence). V shed 6 bases and J 4 bases; nucleotides not matched to a gene: 6. This CDR3 has 14 residues. The DNA of the CDR3 is TGTGCCAGCAGCTCGGGGACAGAGAATCAGCCCCAGCATTTT. Translating it yields CASSSGTENQPQHF.

V and J are TRBV29-1 and TRBJ2-1; TRBD1 agrees at 8 bases. Germline assignment: CDR1 SQVTM and CDR2 ANQGSEA. The CDR3 has 13 residues. Germline trimming cut 2 bases from V and 6 bases from J; bases unmatched to any gene: 3. The CDR3: CSVEQGAANEQFF. The CDR3 DNA is TGCAGCGTTGAACAGGGGGCGGCCAATGAGCAGTTCTTC.